This T cell receptor beta chain was captured in a study of cytomegalovirus exposure and HLA in healthy donors. Findings and caveats of the study: Later analysis identified a missense DCLRE1C variant that was linked to TCR beta V- and J-gene trimming.

V lost 1 base, J lost 0 bases, and 7 bases lay in between. This CDR3 is 16 amino acids long. In germline, CDR1 is SGHVS, CDR2 FQNEAQ. This clone has a single count. The antigen is not known. The PCR made use of 60 Vbeta and 13 Jbeta primers. Clones were read by immunoSEQ multiplex PCR, and TCRdb kept only the in-frame ones, dropping some. The repertoire holds around 120,000 clones, 80% seen once, with around 8% in the top ten. The rearrangement links TRBV7-8 to TRBJ1-6; the D is unclear. The sample taken for sequencing was PBMCs. The TCR comes from a female donor in good health and CMV-seropositive. The CDR3 loop is CASSLGGSSYNSPLHF. In nucleotides, the CDR3 is TGTGCCAGCAGCTTAGGTGGTAGCTCCTATAATTCACCCCTCCACTTT.